The 17 T cell receptor beta chains in this list originate from one sample, sequenced in a study of OX40 agonist ivuxolimab in advanced cancers. Preparation of the library involved the immunoSEQ multiplex PCR assay. TCRdb limited this immuneACCESS table to in-frame rearrangements with V and J called. A share of clones is missing; checked studies link under half to unresolved V genes, and the rest is unexplained. Across this sample there are roughly 81,000 clones, with roughly 88% seen only once. The ten largest clones take up roughly 6% of the sample. The sample was CD4+ or CD8+ T cells sorted from blood, taken in a trial of the OX40 agonist ivuxolimab. The source of these receptors is an adult with an advanced solid tumor such as melanoma, head and neck, liver or kidney cancer.

The genes are TRBV5-1 and TRBJ2-5, with 7 bases lining up with TRBD1. The DNA matches TRBJ2-7 better at its end, which makes the J call doubtful. Germline loops: CDR1 SGHRS, CDR2 YFSETQ. This CDR3 contains 13 residues. CDR3: CASSVGTVYEQYF. In DNA, the CDR3 is TGCGCCAGCAGCGTCGGGACAGTCTACGAGCAGTACTTC.

The chain carries TRBV4-3 and TRBJ2-7; 9 nucleotides agree with TRBD1. Looked up from germline, CDR1 is LGHNA and CDR2 is YSLEER. This CDR3 region has 16 residues. V lost 3 bases and J lost 2; bases outside the gene matches: 8. The CDR3 DNA reads as TGCGCCAGCAGCCAGTCACCGGGACAGGGACCCTACGAGCAGTACTTC. It translates to CASSQSPGQGPYEQYF.

The DNA of the CDR3 is TGTGCCTGGAGTGTACCCGGTGTTACCTCTGGAAACACCATATATTTT. Its protein product is CAWSVPGVTSGNTIYF. The chain joins TRBV30 to TRBJ1-3; no clear D gene. This CDR3 is built from 16 residues. V lost 0 bases, J lost 0 bases, and 12 bases lay in between. In germline, CDR1 is GTSNPN, CDR2 SVGIG (reference sequence).

This CDR3 reads CASSFLELDTAFF. Here the CDR3 DNA reads TGTGCCAGCAGTTTTTTGGAGCTGGACACCGCTTTCTTT. J is TRBJ1-1 and V is TRBV27; D might be TRBD1 (5 bases). Germline lookup yields CDR1 MNHEY and CDR2 SMNVEV (reference sequence). CDR3 length: 13 residues. V lost 3 bases, J lost 11 bases, and 16 bases lay in between.

In nucleotides, the CDR3 is TGTGCCAGCAGTTGGGACAGTTTTAGGTCTGAAGCTTTCTTT. This translates into CASSWDSFRSEAFF. The rearrangement links TRBV2 to TRBJ1-1; 7 positions agree with TRBD1. The germline gives CDR1 SNHLY, CDR2 FYNNEI. V trimming: 5 bases; J trimming: 6 bases; junction bases outside the gene matches: 9. The CDR3 has 14 residues.

The chain employs TRBV2 and TRBJ2-3; the D gene is possibly TRBD2 (5 bases). CDR3 length: 13 amino acids. Germline assignment: CDR1 SNHLY and CDR2 FYNNEI. V lost 8 bases to trimming and J lost 1 base, with 10 bases between them. In DNA form, the CDR3 reads TGTGCCAGCGGAGGTCTTCGCACAGATACGCAGTATTTT. This encodes CASGGLRTDTQYF.

This chain connects TRBV9 to TRBJ2-3; maybe TRBD2 (6 bases). There are 16 residues in the CDR3. V lost 1 base and J lost 0, with 12 bases in between. The germline V gene encodes CDR1 SGDLS and CDR2 YYNGEE. CDR3 DNA sequence: TGTGCCAGCAGCGTAAGCGGGTCGCCAAGCACAGATACGCAGTATTTT. It specifies CASSVSGSPSTDTQYF. The full variable domain, with the rest looked up from reference TRBV9 and TRBJ2-3, is DSGVTQTPKHLITATGQRVTLRCSPRSGDLSVYWYQQSLDQGLQFLIQYYNGEERAKGNILERFSAQQFPDLHSELNLSSLELGDSALYFCASSVSGSPSTDTQYFGPGTRLTVL.

The CDR3 nucleotides read TGTGCCAGCACTTGGGCGGGGGGGTACACCGGGGAGCTGTTTTTT. Amino acids: CASTWAGGYTGELFF. The chain couples TRBV25-1 to TRBJ2-2; 9 nucleotides match TRBD2. V shed 7 bases and J 3 bases; nucleotides not matched to a gene: 6. Germline CDR1 MGHDK, CDR2 SYGVNS. The CDR3 length is 15 residues.

J is TRBJ2-1 and V is TRBV9, with 9 positions matching TRBD2. There are 15 residues in the CDR3. Germline trimming cut 4 bases from V and 1 base from J; bases unmatched to any gene: 3. Germline CDR1 and CDR2: SGDLS and YYNGEE. CDR3: CASSPREGSYNEQFF. The CDR3 DNA follows: TGTGCCAGCAGCCCGCGGGAGGGGTCCTACAATGAGCAGTTCTTC.

This clone was found once. The CDR3 spells CASSIDSGQAKSPLHF. The CDR3, as DNA: TGTGCCAGTAGTATAGATTCGGGACAGGCAAAGTCACCCCTCCACTTT. The gene calls are TRBV19 and TRBJ1-6; the match to TRBD1 covers 8 bases. Germline V gene sequence: CDR1 LNHDA, CDR2 SQIVND (reference sequence). The CDR3 has 16 residues. Trimming took 0 bases from V and 10 from J; bases not matched to a gene: 8.

The rearrangement links TRBV19 to TRBJ1-1; D might be TRBD1 (5 bases). With 7 bases removed from V and 12 bases from J, the gap between germline ends came to 18 bases. Germline-derived CDR1 and CDR2 are LNHDA and SQIVND (reference sequence). The CDR3 runs to 12 residues. The CDR3 sequence is CASTPSRGRTFF. As DNA, the CDR3 is TGTGCCAGTACCCCCAGCCGGGGGAGAACTTTCTTT. Filled out from reference TRBV19 and TRBJ1-1, the complete variable domain reads DGGITQSPKYLFRKEGQNVTLSCEQNLNHDAMYWYRQDPGQGLRLIYYSQIVNDFQKGDIAEGYSVSREKKESFPLTVTSAQKNPTAFYLCASTPSRGRTFFGQGTRLTVV.

CDR3 amino acids: CASSLAGTSGGRTGELFF. The DNA for the CDR3 is TGTGCCAGCAGCTTAGCGGGGACTAGCGGGGGCCGTACCGGGGAGCTGTTTTTT. V gene TRBV7-2 combines with J gene TRBJ2-2; 14 bases are a match to TRBD2. Per the germline V gene, CDR1 is SGHTA and CDR2 is FQGNSA. The ends lost 0 bases at V and 5 bases at J; junction bases unmatched: 5. CDR3 size: 18 residues.

The chain uses TRBV5-6 and TRBJ1-6; the D gene is possibly TRBD1 (6 bases). Germline CDR1 reads SGHDT; CDR2 reads YYEEEE. This CDR3 spans 16 amino acids. V lost 0 bases and J lost 2, with 9 bases in between. CDR3: CASSLERGTYNSPLHF. DNA of the CDR3: TGTGCCAGCAGCTTGGAAAGGGGGACCTATAATTCACCCCTCCACTTT.

This rearrangement joins TRBV6-1 to TRBJ2-5; TRBD2 matches at 11 bases. The closer fit of TRBJ2-7 to the DNA end suggests the J call may be wrong. Germline CDR1 and CDR2: MNHNS and SASEGT. This CDR3 comprises 19 residues. The CDR3 nucleotides read TGTGCCAGCAGTGAATCCCTTGGGCTAGCGGGGGGTAGGTTTTACGAGCAGTACTTC. Encoded protein: CASSESLGLAGGRFYEQYF.

The sample holds one count of this clone. The CDR3 reads CASSEGIQETQYF. Written as DNA, the CDR3 is TGCGCCAGCAGTGAAGGGATCCAAGAGACCCAGTACTTC. This chain joins TRBV10-1 and TRBJ2-5, with no clear D. Trimming cost V 3 bases and J 1 base, with 6 bases left between them. The CDR3 is 13 amino acids. Germline values: CDR1 WNHNN, CDR2 SYGVQD (reference sequence).

The V and J genes are TRBV7-9 and TRBJ2-7; the D is unclear. CDR1 and CDR2 (germline): SEHNR, FQNEAQ (reference sequence). The CDR3 covers 13 residues. The ends were cut back, 2 bases at V and 2 bases at J, with 7 bases in the middle. The CDR3 spells CASSLHPAYEQYF. The CDR3, as DNA: TGTGCCAGCAGCTTACATCCAGCCTACGAGCAGTACTTC. Drawing the rest from reference TRBV7-9 and TRBJ2-7, the complete variable domain is DTGVSQNPRHKITKRGQNVTFRCDPISEHNRLYWYRQTLGQGPEFLTYFQNEAQLEKSRLLSDRFSAERPKGSFSTLEIQRTEQGDSAMYLCASSLHPAYEQYFGPGTRLTVT.

The chain is built from TRBV18 and TRBJ2-1; 9 positions match TRBD1. The V and J ends lost 6 bases and 7 bases, in that order; junction bases with no gene match: 13. CDR3 length: 16 residues. The germline gives CDR1 KGHSH, CDR2 LQKENI. The CDR3 protein is CASSPPGQGLGNEQFF. The CDR3 bases are TGTGCCAGCTCCCCTCCAGGACAGGGGCTTGGGAATGAGCAGTTCTTC.